The 21 T cell receptor beta chains below all came from one sample that was sequenced in a study of T cells after yellow fever vaccination. One entry per CDR3 protein, called by TCRdb with MiXCR from the 5' RACE reads. The table lists more than 450,000 distinct CDR3 sequences, 20% to 25% of them singletons. Sequenced here: PBMCs, sampled less than 25 days after the first yellow fever vaccination. The receptors derive from a man aged 18 to 29 who received the YFV17D yellow fever vaccine.

This clonotype was seen only a few times. This sequence joins TRBV5-5 and TRBJ2-7; D remains ambiguous. Germline lookup yields CDR1 SGHKS and CDR2 YYEKEE (reference sequence). The CDR3 runs to 16 residues. V was trimmed by 4 bases and J by 0 bases, leaving 17 bases between them. CDR3 sequence reads: CASSPRRGPSSYEQYF. The CDR3 nucleotides are TGTGCCAGCAGCCCACGAAGAGGACCTAGCTCCTACGAGCAGTACTTC.

The rearrangement links TRBV24-1 to TRBJ2-2; the match to TRBD1 covers 7 bases. Germline trimming cut 4 bases from V and 1 base from J; bases unmatched to any gene: 2. The CDR3 is 15 residues long. CDR1 and CDR2 (germline): KGHDR, SFDVKD. This chain's CDR3 is CATSERTGNTGELFF. In nucleotides, the CDR3 is TGTGCCACCAGTGAGAGGACAGGGAACACCGGGGAGCTGTTTTTT.

This clonotype was counted between two and nine times. The chain employs TRBV6-1 and TRBJ2-7; 7 positions match TRBD2. V shed 6 bases, J shed 1 base, and the junction held 9 bases outside the gene matches. The CDR3 covers 15 residues. In germline, CDR1 is MNHNS, CDR2 SASEGT. CDR3 amino acids: CASSPPPGLSYEQYF. The CDR3 DNA is TGTGCCAGCAGCCCTCCCCCGGGACTATCCTACGAGCAGTACTTC.

This clonotype was counted between two and nine times. The V call is TRBV11-3, the J call TRBJ2-6; D is uncertain. This CDR3 comprises 13 residues. Germline V gene sequence: CDR1 SGHNT, CDR2 YENEEA. V was trimmed by 1 base and J by 9 bases, leaving 7 bases between them. CDR3 region: CASSLAGSNVLTF. The CDR3, as DNA: TGTGCCAGCAGCTTAGCAGGCAGCAACGTCCTGACTTTC.

This chain's CDR3 is CASSGEGYSYEQYV. The CDR3, as DNA: TGTGCCAGCAGTGGTGAAGGTTACTCCTACGAGCAGTACGTC. The genes are TRBV6-1 and TRBJ2-7; no clear D gene. The V end was cut by 4 bases, the J end by 0 bases, with 10 bases between. CDR3 size: 14 residues. Germline V lookup: CDR1 MNHNS, CDR2 SASEGT.

V gene TRBV6-5 combines with J gene TRBJ2-5; 7 nucleotides align to TRBD1. V lost 0 bases and J lost 2; bases outside the gene matches: 3. Germline V gene data show CDR1 as MNHEY and CDR2 as SVGAGI. CDR3 length: 15 residues. The DNA of the CDR3 is TGTGCCAGCAGTTACTCCCGGGACAGACAAGAGACCCAGTACTTC. This sequence encodes CASSYSRDRQETQYF.

The CDR3 spells CASSLEGLGGTIYF. The CDR3 nucleotides are TGTGCCAGCAGCTTAGAGGGGCTGGGCGGCACCATATATTTT. The J gene is TRBJ1-3, the V gene TRBV7-9, with D perhaps TRBD1 (5 bases). Trimming shortened V by 1 base and J by 9 bases, and 13 bases separated the two germline ends. This CDR3 is 14 amino acids long. Looked up from germline, CDR1 is SEHNR and CDR2 is FQNEAQ (reference sequence).

The CDR3 DNA sequence: TGTGCCAGCAGCGTTACAGGGGGCGATTCACCCCTCCACTTT. Its translation is CASSVTGGDSPLHF. The chain couples TRBV7-3 to TRBJ1-6, with 9 bases fitting TRBD1. In germline, CDR1 is SGHTA, CDR2 FQGTGA. V trimming: 5 bases; J trimming: 8 bases; junction bases outside the gene matches: 4. CDR3 size: 14 residues.

This clonotype was observed a handful of times. The genes are TRBV28 and TRBJ2-2, with 7 bases matching TRBD2. This CDR3 has 13 residues. In germline, CDR1 is MDHEN, CDR2 SYDVKM. V lost 8 bases, J lost 2 bases, and 2 bases stayed unmatched. The CDR3 region is CASGDYNTGELFF. CDR3 nucleotide sequence: TGTGCCAGCGGGGACTACAACACCGGGGAGCTGTTTTTT.

The genes are TRBV5-1 and TRBJ2-5; unclear D gene. The germline CDR1 and CDR2 sequences are SGHRS and YFSETQ. The CDR3 totals 16 residues. Between the trimmed V and J ends, which lost 0 bases and 0 bases, there was a span of 12 bases. CDR3 amino acids: CASSLGVADNQETQYF. The DNA of the CDR3 is TGCGCCAGCAGCTTGGGGGTAGCAGACAACCAAGAGACCCAGTACTTC.

This clonotype was seen a handful of times. This rearrangement joins TRBV20-1 to TRBJ1-1; no clear D. This CDR3 contains 13 residues. Germline CDR1 and CDR2: DFQATT and SNEGSKA (reference sequence). V lost 6 bases and J 0 bases, leaving 11 bases between the germline ends. CDR3 nucleotides: TGCAGTGCATTCCCCCGTCTGAACACTGAAGCTTTCTTT. Protein sequence: CSAFPRLNTEAFF.

This clonotype was counted at least ten times. This chain joins TRBV4-1 and TRBJ2-2, with 7 bases fitting TRBD1. The CDR3 totals 14 residues. With V trimmed by 4 bases and J by 4 bases, 3 bases remained unmatched. In germline, CDR1 is MGHRA, CDR2 YSYEKL. In DNA, the CDR3 is TGCGCCAGCAGCCGGGGACAGACCACCGGGGAGCTGTTTTTT. It yields the protein CASSRGQTTGELFF.

This clonotype was observed a handful of times. The chain couples TRBV11-2 to TRBJ1-5; TRBD1 matches 7 bases. There are 14 residues in the CDR3. Looked up from germline, CDR1 is SGHAT and CDR2 is FQNNGV. V lost 1 base to trimming and J lost 6 bases; unmatched junction nucleotides: 3. The CDR3 here is CASSLARGAQPQHF. The CDR3, as DNA: TGTGCCAGCAGCTTAGCCAGGGGGGCTCAGCCCCAGCATTTT.

The chain couples TRBV28 to TRBJ2-1; D may be TRBD1 (6 bases). This CDR3 comprises 15 residues. The V and J ends lost 6 bases and 4 bases respectively, with 16 bases between them. The germline gives CDR1 MDHEN, CDR2 SYDVKM. Written as DNA, the CDR3 is TGTGCCAGCAGATCTACGCAGCAGGGGTACAATGAGCAGTTCTTC. Protein sequence: CASRSTQQGYNEQFF.

This clonotype has at least ten counts. The V and J genes are TRBV29-1 and TRBJ2-1, with 13 bases that match TRBD2. The CDR3 spans 15 residues. Unmatched junction bases numbered 11, after V lost 7 bases and J lost 8 bases. Germline V gene sequence: CDR1 SQVTM, CDR2 ANQGSEA. CDR3 DNA: TGCAGCGGGATACTCGGGACTAGCGGGATATATGAGCAGTTCTTC. Encoded protein: CSGILGTSGIYEQFF.

This clonotype was seen a few times. The V and J genes are TRBV5-4 and TRBJ2-7, with TRBD2 matching 9 bases. Germline loops: CDR1 SGHNT, CDR2 YYREEE (reference sequence). This CDR3 region has 15 residues. The J segment lost 0 bases and the V segment lost 0 bases, leaving 1 base of the junction unmatched. The CDR3 is CASSLAAGGSYEQYF. In nucleotides, the CDR3 is TGTGCCAGCAGCTTGGCAGCGGGGGGCTCCTACGAGCAGTACTTC. Complete variable domain (other parts from reference TRBV5-4 and TRBJ2-7): ETGVTQSPTHLIKTRGQQVTLRCSSQSGHNTVSWYQQALGQGPQFIFQYYREEENGRGNFPPRFSGLQFPNYSSELNVNALELDDSALYLCASSLAAGGSYEQYFGPGTRLTVT.

This clonotype was picked up a small number of times. The J gene is TRBJ1-2, the V gene TRBV7-2; D is perhaps TRBD1 (6 bases). V was shortened by 5 bases and J by 2 bases, with 15 bases between the two germline ends. The CDR3 has 15 amino acids. Germline CDR1 SGHTA, CDR2 FQGNSA. The CDR3: CASSEQGGSNYGYTF. The CDR3 nucleotides read TGTGCCAGCAGCGAACAGGGAGGATCAAACTATGGCTACACCTTC.

The V and J genes are TRBV3-1 and TRBJ1-1; the D gene is possibly TRBD1 (5 bases). Germline-derived CDR1 and CDR2 are LGHDT and YNNKEL (reference sequence). V lost 3 bases and J 4 bases, leaving 12 bases between the germline ends. The CDR3 loop spans 14 amino acids. CDR3 in DNA: TGTGCCAGCAGCCAGAGATACGGGGCCACTGAAGCTTTCTTT. Its translation: CASSQRYGATEAFF.

The table lists this clonotype with a few counts. This chain links TRBV7-3 with TRBJ2-3; 7 bases align to TRBD2. J gave up 2 bases and V 4 bases, and 3 bases lay outside the gene matches. CDR3 length: 14 amino acids. Germline assignment: CDR1 SGHTA and CDR2 FQGTGA. CDR3 bases: TGTGCCAGCAGCTCTAGCGGTAACACAGATACGCAGTATTTT. Translating it yields CASSSSGNTDTQYF.

This clonotype turned up a few times. The rearrangement joins TRBV28 to TRBJ2-3, with 10 bases matching TRBD1. The germline CDR1 and CDR2 sequences are MDHEN and SYDVKM. The CDR3 is 15 residues long. Trimming at V came to 5 bases and at J to 5 bases, leaving 7 bases not matched to a gene. This chain's CDR3 is CASSHRDRGIDTQYF. CDR3 coding DNA: TGTGCCAGCAGTCACCGGGACAGGGGCATAGATACGCAGTATTTT.

The gene calls are TRBV4-1 and TRBJ1-4, with TRBD1 as a possible D gene (5 bases). The V end was cut by 1 base, the J end by 7 bases, with 13 bases between. CDR3 length equals 15 residues. The germline V gene encodes CDR1 MGHRA and CDR2 YSYEKL. CDR3 protein: CASSQGVGVVEKLFF. CDR3 nucleotide sequence: TGCGCCAGCAGCCAAGGGGTGGGGGTGGTTGAAAAACTGTTTTTT.